One and the same sample provided the 22 T cell receptor beta chains below, sequenced in a study of T cells expressing NK-cell markers. TCRdb re-called the 5' RACE reads and gives one entry per CDR3 protein, without DNA. This table holds 500,000 to 700,000 distinct CDR3 sequences. Sequencing was done on a sample of blood T cells: a sorted CD56 or NKG2C T cell subset, CD4+ or CD8+ T cells, or bulk PBMC T cells (not recorded which). These receptors all come from a man aged 18 to 29 in good health.

CDR3: CATHRITVDYGYTF. J is TRBJ1-2 and V is TRBV6-2 or TRBV6-3; the D call from TCRdb, TRBD1, cannot be confirmed without DNA. The germline V gene encodes CDR1 MNHEY and CDR2 SVGEGT. The CDR3 consists of 14 residues.

The J gene is TRBJ2-5, the V gene TRBV29-1. In germline, CDR1 is SQVTM, CDR2 ANQGSEA. CDR3 length equals 14 residues. The chain's CDR3 is CSVDRVLSRETQYF.

This rearrangement joins TRBV7-9 to TRBJ2-1; TCRdb returns TRBD1, unconfirmable since there is no DNA. From germline, CDR1 is SEHNR and CDR2 FQNEAQ (reference sequence). The CDR3 totals 15 residues. CDR3 residues: CASSYRDSTYNEQFF. Combining the CDR3 with reference TRBV7-9 and TRBJ2-1 gives the whole variable domain DTGVSQNPRHKITKRGQNVTFRCDPISEHNRLYWYRQTLGQGPEFLTYFQNEAQLEKSRLLSDRFSAERPKGSFSTLEIQRTEQGDSAMYLCASSYRDSTYNEQFFGPGTRLTVL.

CDR3 sequence reads: CASSLDRTVGEQYF. The genes are TRBV7-7 and TRBJ2-7. The CDR3 is made up of 14 amino acids. The V gene's germline CDR1 is SSHAT and CDR2 FNYEAQ (reference sequence).

The chain has TRBV6-5 and TRBJ2-2; without DNA, the TCRdb call of TRBD1 cannot be checked. CDR1 and CDR2 from the germline V gene are MNHEY and SVGAGI. The CDR3 has 12 residues. CDR3: CASSEGQGELFF.

The chain employs TRBV20-1 and TRBJ2-1; the TRBD2 assignment by TCRdb is unverifiable without DNA. Germline-derived CDR1 and CDR2 are DFQATT and SNEGSKA (reference sequence). CDR3 length: 16 residues. CDR3: CSASPLAPSSYNEQFF.

The V call is TRBV6-2 or TRBV6-3, the J call TRBJ2-3; as DNA is missing, the TRBD2 call by TCRdb cannot be tested. CDR1 and CDR2 (germline): MNHEY, SVGEGT. The CDR3 runs to 19 residues. The CDR3 sequence is CASSYSEWGGAAGTDTQYF.

This rearrangement joins TRBV24-1 to TRBJ2-2; TCRdb's assignment of TRBD1 cannot be checked, as there is no DNA. The CDR3 is made up of 15 amino acids. Germline V gene lookup returns CDR1 KGHDR and CDR2 SFDVKD. This CDR3 is CATSAPGAVTGELFF.

The chain uses TRBV18 and TRBJ1-2. Germline CDR1 is KGHSH and CDR2 is LQKENI. This CDR3 is built from 13 residues. This CDR3 reads CASSPEGNYGYTF.

The J gene is TRBJ2-5, the V gene TRBV29-1; the TCRdb call, TRBD1, lacks DNA for checking. Germline CDR1 and CDR2: SQVTM and ANQGSEA. This CDR3 comprises 13 residues. CDR3 residues: CSVDPDSVRTQYF. Combining the CDR3 with reference TRBV29-1 and TRBJ2-5 gives the whole variable domain SAVISQKPSRDICQRGTSLTIQCQVDSQVTMMFWYRQQPGQSLTLIATANQGSEATYESGFVIDKFPISRPNLTFSTLTVSNMSPEDSSIYLCSVDPDSVRTQYFGPGTRLLVL.

J is TRBJ2-7 and V is TRBV3-1; as DNA is missing, the TRBD2 call by TCRdb cannot be tested. The germline V gene encodes CDR1 LGHDT and CDR2 YNNKEL (reference sequence). This CDR3 has 14 residues. The CDR3 sequence is CASSQLAGVMEQYF.

The J gene is TRBJ2-7, the V gene TRBV30; there is no DNA to check the TCRdb D call of TRBD1. The CDR3 extends over 12 amino acids. The germline CDR1 and CDR2 sequences are GTSNPN and SVGIG (reference sequence). CDR3 residues: CAQRGPSYEQYF.

This sequence joins TRBV20-1 and TRBJ2-5; lacking DNA, the TRBD1 call made by TCRdb goes unchecked. This CDR3 contains 16 residues. Germline V lookup: CDR1 DFQATT, CDR2 SNEGSKA (reference sequence). The CDR3 protein is CSAAQRMRGPQETQYF.

The rearrangement joins TRBV3-1 to TRBJ2-3; the D gene TCRdb calls, TRBD2, cannot be checked with no DNA. Germline CDR1 LGHDT, CDR2 YNNKEL (reference sequence). The length of the CDR3 is 15 residues. The CDR3 loop is CASSGAAGSADTQYF.

The genes are TRBV28 and TRBJ2-3. The CDR3 is made up of 15 amino acids. The germline V gene encodes CDR1 MDHEN and CDR2 SYDVKM. The CDR3: CASSFKAIRTDTQYF.

V gene TRBV20-1 combines with J gene TRBJ2-5. This CDR3 is built from 14 residues. Germline V gives CDR1 DFQATT, CDR2 SNEGSKA (reference sequence). The CDR3 is CSASKQQQQETQYF.

The rearrangement joins TRBV12-3 or TRBV12-4 to TRBJ2-6; TCRdb reports TRBD2, a call that lacks DNA to check it against. The CDR3 is 14 residues long. This CDR3 reads CASSLLDRFEVLTF.

V and J are TRBV12-3 or TRBV12-4 and TRBJ2-1. The length of the CDR3 is 13 residues. The CDR3 loop is CASSLGFSNEQFF.

The rearrangement links TRBV7-9 to TRBJ2-1; without DNA, the TCRdb call of TRBD2 cannot be checked. From germline, CDR1 is SEHNR and CDR2 FQNEAQ (reference sequence). This CDR3 has 16 amino acids. The CDR3 spells CASSLGSGLPYNEQFF.

The chain carries TRBV7-9 and TRBJ1-4. The CDR3 loop spans 13 amino acids. Germline CDR1 is SEHNR and CDR2 is FQNEAQ (reference sequence). The CDR3 here is CASSQPVGEKLFF. The full variable domain, in which reference TRBV7-9 and TRBJ1-4 provide the parts outside the CDR3, is DTGVSQNPRHKITKRGQNVTFRCDPISEHNRLYWYRQTLGQGPEFLTYFQNEAQLEKSRLLSDRFSAERPKGSFSTLEIQRTEQGDSAMYLCASSQPVGEKLFFGSGTQLSVL.

The chain couples TRBV10-1 to TRBJ2-2; as DNA is missing, the TRBD1 call by TCRdb cannot be tested. The CDR3 runs 13 residues. CDR1 is WNHNN, CDR2 SYGVQD, per germline (reference sequence). CDR3 sequence reads: CASKSSGTGELFF.

This rearrangement joins TRBV12-3 or TRBV12-4 to TRBJ2-1; TCRdb designates TRBD2, a call that cannot be tested without DNA. This CDR3 region has 15 residues. CDR3 loop: CASSLTSGIYNEQFF.